The 29 T cell receptor beta chains presented below share a single source sample, sequenced in a study of CD8 T cells in ankylosing spondylitis. Their antigen targets remain unknown. TCRdb reprocessed the 5' RACE reads via MiXCR and lists one record per CDR3 protein. The sample includes about 800,000 distinct CDR3 sequences, over 9.5% of them seen just once. Findings and limits, study-wide: There was a TCR beta motif, made of several highly homologous variants, that appeared characteristic of ankylosing spondylitis blood.

Sequencing input: blood, either unsorted or a sorted T cell fraction (not recorded which). The receptors were sampled from a male donor with ankylosing spondylitis.

Comment on this clonotype: This clone may be a read error of a much larger clone one base away. V and J are TRBV20-1 and TRBJ1-5, with D unclear. The V gene's germline CDR1 is DFQATT and CDR2 SNEGSKA (reference sequence). Trimming stripped 8 bases from V and 4 bases from J, with 15 bases between. This CDR3 is 13 amino acids long. The CDR3 DNA reads as TGCAGTCAGTCCGCGGGTTGGAATCAGCCCCAGCATTTT. Its translation is CSQSAGWNQPQHF.

The chain employs TRBV11-3 and TRBJ2-1; 8 nucleotides line up with TRBD2. Trimming at V came to 4 bases and at J to 8 bases, leaving 13 bases not matched to a gene. Germline V gene sequence: CDR1 SGHNT, CDR2 YENEEA. The CDR3 runs to 16 residues. For the CDR3, the DNA is TGTGCCAGCAGCTCCTCTCGAGCGGGAGATGGGTATGAGCAGTTCTTC. Translation: CASSSSRAGDGYEQFF. The entire variable domain, with the rest obtained from reference TRBV11-3 and TRBJ2-1, is as follows: EAGVVQSPRYKIIEKKQPVAFWCNPISGHNTLYWYLQNLGQGPELLIRYENEEAVDDSQLPKDRFSAERLKGVDSTLKIQPAELGDSAVYLCASSSSRAGDGYEQFFGPGTRLTVL.

A few counts support this clonotype. The chain recombines TRBV12-3 or TRBV12-4 with TRBJ2-3; weak D call: TRBD2 (5 bases). CDR3 length: 14 amino acids. V was cut by 4 bases and J by 0 bases, with 8 bases left in between. Written as DNA, the CDR3 is TGTGCCAGCAGTTCTAGGGAGAGCACAGATACGCAGTATTTT. Its translation: CASSSRESTDTQYF.

The table lists this clonotype with many counts. The gene calls are TRBV5-1 and TRBJ1-5; D not certain. Germline V gene sequence: CDR1 SGHRS, CDR2 YFSETQ. Trimming left V 0 bases short and J 4 bases short, with 5 bases between. There are 13 residues in the CDR3. The CDR3: CASSLGENQPQHF. The CDR3 region has the DNA TGCGCCAGCAGCTTGGGGGAGAATCAGCCCCAGCATTTT. Using reference TRBV5-1 and TRBJ1-5 for the parts outside the CDR3, the full variable domain is KAGVTQTPRYLIKTRGQQVTLSCSPISGHRSVSWYQQTPGQGLQFLFEYFSETQRNKGNFPGRFSGRQFSNSRSEMNVSTLELGDSALYLCASSLGENQPQHFGDGTRLSIL.

The V and J genes are TRBV2 and TRBJ2-5, with 7 bases matching TRBD1. The CDR3 length is 13 residues. Germline CDR1 SNHLY, CDR2 FYNNEI. With V trimmed by 7 bases and J by 2 bases, 4 bases remained unmatched. This CDR3 is CASMSRGQETQYF. The CDR3 DNA is TGTGCCAGCATGTCCAGGGGGCAAGAGACCCAGTACTTC.

The chain combines TRBV15 with TRBJ2-5, with D unclear. With 4 bases removed from V and 1 base from J, the gap between germline ends came to 16 bases. Germline CDR1 is LNHNV and CDR2 is YYDKDF (reference sequence). The CDR3 has 16 amino acids. CDR3 DNA sequence: TGTGCCACCAGCATAGCTGTAGGTCTTCTCCAAGAGACCCAGTACTTC. Translating it yields CATSIAVGLLQETQYF.

This clonotype was recorded a few times. The chain combines TRBV28 with TRBJ2-3; TRBD2 matches at 9 bases. Germline V gene lookup returns CDR1 MDHEN and CDR2 SYDVKM. V was pared by 1 base and J by 2 bases, with 7 bases of the junction left unmatched. CDR3 length: 17 residues. Here the CDR3 DNA reads TGTGCCAGCAGTTTATATGTAGCGGGGGCCGCCACAGATACGCAGTATTTT. The encoded protein is CASSLYVAGAATDTQYF.

Only a few counts were recorded for this clonotype. The CDR3 nucleotides read TGCAGTGCTAGGAAGCGGGGGGGCAGAGGCACAGATACGCAGTATTTT. Its protein is CSARKRGGRGTDTQYF. This chain connects TRBV20-1 to TRBJ2-3, with 10 bases that match TRBD2. Germline-derived CDR1 and CDR2 are DFQATT and SNEGSKA (reference sequence). Trimming removed 3 bases from V and 1 base from J; junction bases left unmatched: 7. The CDR3 loop spans 16 amino acids.

This clonotype was counted many times. V usage is TRBV24-1 and J usage is TRBJ2-3; D call uncertain. The CDR3 covers 11 residues. Germline CDR1 and CDR2: KGHDR and SFDVKD. V was cut by 4 bases and J by 2 bases, with 0 bases left in between. CDR3 amino acids: CATSDTDTQYF. The CDR3 DNA reads as TGTGCCACCAGTGACACAGATACGCAGTATTTT.

This clonotype has a handful of counts. The chain couples TRBV24-1 to TRBJ1-1; TRBD1 aligns across 11 bases. From germline, CDR1 is KGHDR and CDR2 SFDVKD. The CDR3 is 13 amino acids. The V segment lost 4 bases and the J segment 8 bases; nucleotides outside the gene matches: 2. The CDR3 coding sequence is TGTGCCACCAGTGAACGGACAGGGGGCGAAGCTTTCTTT. This codes for CATSERTGGEAFF.

The rearrangement uses TRBV14 and TRBJ2-1; 7 bases fit TRBD2. CDR3 length: 19 amino acids. V gave up 3 bases and J gave up 1 base; unmatched junction bases: 15. Germline-derived CDR1 and CDR2 are SGHDN and FVKESK. The CDR3 nucleotides are TGTGCCAGCAGCCACCCGCGGGTGGCGGGAGACAGATCCTACAATGAGCAGTTCTTC. This gives the protein CASSHPRVAGDRSYNEQFF.

This chain uses TRBV4-3 with TRBJ1-2, with 9 bases identical to TRBD1. The J segment lost 4 bases and the V segment lost 0 bases, leaving 9 bases of the junction unmatched. The CDR3 has 17 amino acids. Germline-derived CDR1 and CDR2 are LGHNA and YSLEER. CDR3 amino acids: CASSQEPGQGAFYGYTF. For the CDR3, the DNA is TGCGCCAGCAGCCAAGAACCGGGACAGGGAGCTTTCTATGGCTACACCTTC.

This clonotype came up many times. This rearrangement joins TRBV29-1 to TRBJ1-1; D might be TRBD1 (5 bases). Germline CDR1 reads SQVTM; CDR2 reads ANQGSEA. Trimming cost V 7 bases and J 1 base, with 13 bases left between them. The CDR3 length is 13 residues. The CDR3 reads CSARMGTNTEAFF. Written as DNA, the CDR3 is TGCAGCGCTCGAATGGGGACGAACACTGAAGCTTTCTTT.

This clonotype was detected only a few times. The chain has TRBV28 and TRBJ2-5; D is uncertain. This CDR3 comprises 11 residues. The germline V gene encodes CDR1 MDHEN and CDR2 SYDVKM. The CDR3: CAASGVGTQYF. The DNA of the CDR3 is TGTGCTGCCTCCGGTGTCGGGACCCAGTACTTC.

This clonotype showed up just a few times. This CDR3 is CASSMREKLFF. The CDR3 nucleotides are TGTGCCAGCAGCATGAGGGAAAAACTGTTTTTT. The chain joins TRBV11-2 to TRBJ1-4; D gene uncertain. Germline CDR1 is SGHAT and CDR2 is FQNNGV. The V end was cut by 5 bases, the J end by 8 bases, with 6 bases between. This CDR3 region has 11 residues. Combining the CDR3 with reference TRBV11-2 and TRBJ1-4 gives the whole variable domain EAGVAQSPRYKIIEKRQSVAFWCNPISGHATLYWYQQILGQGPKLLIQFQNNGVVDDSQLPKDRFSAERLKGVDSTLKIQPAKLEDSAVYLCASSMREKLFFGSGTQLSVL.

This clonotype was counted many times. The chain recombines TRBV9 with TRBJ1-1; possibly TRBD1 for D (5 bases). This CDR3 has 15 residues. V was shortened by 3 bases and J by 0 bases, with 12 bases between the two germline ends. The germline gives CDR1 SGDLS, CDR2 YYNGEE. The CDR3 DNA reads TGTGCCAGCAGCGGGGGGTCGCACCTGAACACTGAAGCTTTCTTT. Translated: CASSGGSHLNTEAFF.

This clonotype has a count of ten or more. The V and J genes are TRBV29-1 and TRBJ2-1; the D gene is possibly TRBD1 (5 bases). The CDR3 loop spans 13 amino acids. V was shortened by 0 bases and J by 8 bases, with 11 bases between the two germline ends. The germline CDR1 and CDR2 sequences are SQVTM and ANQGSEA. The CDR3 DNA is TGCAGCGTTGAAGATATGGCGACAGATGAGCAGTTCTTC. It translates to CSVEDMATDEQFF.

This clonotype was seen at least ten times. The rearrangement uses TRBV29-1 and TRBJ1-2; 8 positions match TRBD1. Trimming removed 5 bases from V and 0 bases from J; junction bases left unmatched: 14. CDR3 length: 17 amino acids. The germline V gene encodes CDR1 SQVTM and CDR2 ANQGSEA. The CDR3 coding sequence is TGCAGCGTTCTAATTAGGACAGGGTCGTCTGCTAACTATGGCTACACCTTC. Translated, it gives CSVLIRTGSSANYGYTF.

The chain recombines TRBV20-1 with TRBJ2-5, with 9 bases that match TRBD2. The CDR3 extends over 16 amino acids. V lost 6 bases, J lost 1 base, and 12 bases stayed unmatched. Germline-derived CDR1 and CDR2 are DFQATT and SNEGSKA (reference sequence). The CDR3 protein is CSADQRGAGFQETQYF. In DNA, the CDR3 is TGCAGTGCCGACCAGCGGGGGGCGGGATTCCAAGAGACCCAGTACTTC.

This clonotype was observed a few times. The V gene is TRBV20-1, the J gene TRBJ2-5; D is unresolved. V was cut by 5 bases and J by 9 bases, with 13 bases left in between. CDR1 and CDR2 (germline): DFQATT, SNEGSKA (reference sequence). The CDR3 length is 11 residues. The CDR3 region has the DNA TGCAGTGCTTCCTACAGATTGGCCCAGTACTTC. This sequence encodes CSASYRLAQYF.

This clonotype was observed at least ten times. The chain has TRBV7-6 and TRBJ1-2, with 9 bases fitting TRBD1. The trim removed 3 bases at V and 8 bases at J, leaving 4 bases unmatched. The CDR3 has 13 amino acids. The germline CDR1 and CDR2 sequences are SGHVS and FNYEAQ. DNA for the CDR3: TGTGCCAGCAGCTTGAACAGGGGGCAAGGCTACACCTTC. Translating gives CASSLNRGQGYTF.

The genes are TRBV5-1 and TRBJ2-1; D remains ambiguous. This CDR3 is built from 13 residues. V was clipped by 5 bases and J by 9 bases, with 15 bases between them. Germline CDR1 and CDR2: SGHRS and YFSETQ. DNA for the CDR3: TGCGCCAGCAGAAGTTTCAAGGGTACTGAGCAGTTCTTC. Amino acid sequence: CASRSFKGTEQFF.

The CDR3 DNA is TGTGCCAGCAGTCCCGTTAGGGAAGCGGGGCACACAGATACGCAGTATTTT. Its translation: CASSPVREAGHTDTQYF. The chain uses TRBV6-1 and TRBJ2-3; 7 bases line up with TRBD2. The V gene end was trimmed by 5 bases and the J gene end by 2 bases; junction bases not matched to a gene: 13. CDR1 and CDR2 from the germline V gene are MNHNS and SASEGT. CDR3 length: 17 amino acids.

This clonotype has only a few counts. This chain uses TRBV7-9 with TRBJ2-7, with a possible D match to TRBD2 (6 bases). Germline CDR1 and CDR2: SEHNR and FQNEAQ (reference sequence). This CDR3 has 13 residues. V shed 2 bases and J shed 7 bases, with 12 bases lying between them. CDR3 DNA sequence: TGTGCCAGCAGCTTACGGACGGCGGGGGAGCAGTACTTC. Residues: CASSLRTAGEQYF.

This clonotype was detected only a few times. The chain uses TRBV4-1 and TRBJ2-5, with TRBD1 identical over 7 bases. CDR3 size: 16 residues. The germline V gene has CDR1 MGHRA and CDR2 YSYEKL. The junction had 11 bases not matched to a gene; V was cut back by 0 bases and J by 7 bases. The CDR3 nucleotides are TGCGCCAGCAGCCAAGATTTCCGGCAGGGGGAAGGGACCCAGTACTTC. It specifies CASSQDFRQGEGTQYF.

This chain joins TRBV27 and TRBJ2-3; D ambiguous. This CDR3 is built from 15 residues. The germline V gene has CDR1 MNHEY and CDR2 SMNVEV (reference sequence). Trimming took 3 bases from V and 3 from J, leaving 13 bases between them. This CDR3 reads CASSLNSQGTDTQYF. The CDR3 nucleotides are TGTGCCAGCAGTTTGAACAGCCAAGGGACAGATACGCAGTATTTT.

This clonotype has just a few counts. V gene TRBV12-3 or TRBV12-4 combines with J gene TRBJ1-5; D gene uncertain. V lost 2 bases to trimming and J lost 2 bases, with 13 bases between them. The CDR3 is 16 amino acids. CDR3 sequence (DNA): TGTGCCAGCAGTTTACGGGTATCAGGCGGCAATCAGCCCCAGCATTTT. Protein product: CASSLRVSGGNQPQHF.

The chain employs TRBV7-8 and TRBJ2-1, with 10 bases matching TRBD2. CDR3 length: 15 residues. Per the germline V gene, CDR1 is SGHVS and CDR2 is FQNEAQ. V gave up 2 bases and J gave up 6 bases; unmatched junction bases: 4. The CDR3 loop is CASSLLAGVFNEQFF. CDR3 sequence (DNA): TGTGCCAGCAGCTTACTAGCGGGGGTGTTCAATGAGCAGTTCTTC.

J is TRBJ1-4 and V is TRBV6-1; D is ambiguous. This CDR3 has 12 amino acids. V lost 2 bases and J 7 bases, leaving 5 bases between the germline ends. CDR1 and CDR2 from the germline V gene are MNHNS and SASEGT. This CDR3 is CASSEYREKLFF. CDR3 nucleotide sequence: TGTGCCAGCAGTGAATACCGTGAAAAACTGTTTTTT.